A selection of T cell receptor beta chains follows, all from one sample in a study of identifying expanded T cells in peripheral blood. Method: immunoSEQ multiplex PCR; TCRdb's copy keeps in-frame clones and lacks some. The profile shows 75,000 to 90,000 clones, 85% to 90% of them singletons. Input material: blood. The source of these receptors is a person aged 18 to 69 in good health. CDR3s include the opening cysteine and the closing phenylalanine or tryptophan. Each record gives: D gene, CDR3 length, J gene, V gene, clone size, CDR3 DNA, CDR3 protein. D genes are given only for firm matches. Not all rows give a size; the values are once, few, many and, for expanded clones, a class.

d_call: .
cdr3_length: 10
j_call: TRBJ2-5
v_call: TRBV20-1
clone_size: .
cdr3_nt: TGCAGTGCTTCAGAGAGACCCCAGTACTTC
cdr3_aa: CSASERPQYF

d_call: TRBD1
cdr3_length: 14
j_call: TRBJ1-2
v_call: TRBV5-4
clone_size: .
cdr3_nt: TGTGCCAGCAGCCGAGAGACAGGGGGCGGCGGCTACACCTTC
cdr3_aa: CASSRETGGGGYTF

d_call: .
cdr3_length: 13
j_call: TRBJ2-7
v_call: TRBV5-1
clone_size: .
cdr3_nt: TGCGCCAGCAGCTGGGACACCACCTACGAGCAGTACTTC
cdr3_aa: CASSWDTTYEQYF

d_call: TRBD1
cdr3_length: 17
j_call: TRBJ2-6
v_call: TRBV11-2
clone_size: .
cdr3_nt: TGTGCCAGCAGCGCAGGGACAGGGGGCGCTGGGGCCAACGTCCTGACTTTC
cdr3_aa: CASSAGTGGAGANVLTF

d_call: TRBD1
cdr3_length: 15
j_call: TRBJ1-1
v_call: TRBV6-1
clone_size: .
cdr3_nt: TGTGCCAGCAGTGAATGGGACAGGGGGAACACTGAAGCTTTCTTT
cdr3_aa: CASSEWDRGNTEAFF

d_call: .
cdr3_length: 14
j_call: TRBJ1-6
v_call: TRBV9
clone_size: few
cdr3_nt: TGTGCCAGCAGCGTAGATGGGGGGGATTCACCCCTCCACTTT
cdr3_aa: CASSVDGGDSPLHF

d_call: .
cdr3_length: 14
j_call: TRBJ2-2
v_call: TRBV5-1
clone_size: .
cdr3_nt: TGCGCCAGCAGCTCGAGGAGATGGACCGGGGAGCTGTTTTTT
cdr3_aa: CASSSRRWTGELFF

d_call: TRBD2
cdr3_length: 17
j_call: TRBJ2-1
v_call: TRBV15
clone_size: .
cdr3_nt: TGTGCCACCAGCGTCGATCGGGCTAGCGGGGTTTACAATGAGCAGTTCTTC
cdr3_aa: CATSVDRASGVYNEQFF

d_call: .
cdr3_length: 12
j_call: TRBJ2-1
v_call: TRBV10-2
clone_size: once
cdr3_nt: TGCGCCAGCAGTGCCCCGGACAATGAGCAGTTCTTC
cdr3_aa: CASSAPDNEQFF

d_call: .
cdr3_length: 13
j_call: TRBJ1-1
v_call: TRBV9
clone_size: .
cdr3_nt: TGTGCCAGCTCTTATCGGCTGAACACTGAAGCTTTCTTT
cdr3_aa: CASSYRLNTEAFF

d_call: .
cdr3_length: 14
j_call: TRBJ1-2
v_call: TRBV2
clone_size: .
cdr3_nt: TGTGCCAGGCCCTCGACACACGGACCCTATGGCTACACCTTC
cdr3_aa: CARPSTHGPYGYTF

d_call: .
cdr3_length: 13
j_call: TRBJ1-2
v_call: TRBV14
clone_size: .
cdr3_nt: TGTGCCAGCAGCCAAGATGAGGGTACTGGCTACACCTTC
cdr3_aa: CASSQDEGTGYTF

d_call: .
cdr3_length: 14
j_call: TRBJ2-5
v_call: TRBV9
clone_size: .
cdr3_nt: TGTGCCAGCAGCGCCGGTTGGGGGCCGGAGACCCAGTACTTC
cdr3_aa: CASSAGWGPETQYF

d_call: .
cdr3_length: 12
j_call: TRBJ1-2
v_call: TRBV9
clone_size: .
cdr3_nt: TGTGCCAGCAGCGGCTCCCCAGGGGGCTACACCTTC
cdr3_aa: CASSGSPGGYTF

d_call: TRBD2
cdr3_length: 15
j_call: TRBJ2-1
v_call: TRBV5-6
clone_size: once
cdr3_nt: TGTGCCAGCAGCTTGGGACTAGCGCCAAACAATGAGCAGTTCTTC
cdr3_aa: CASSLGLAPNNEQFF

d_call: .
cdr3_length: 17
j_call: TRBJ1-6
v_call: TRBV7-3
clone_size: .
cdr3_nt: TGTGCCAGCAGCTTAAATCCCGCAGGGCAAAATAATTCACCCCTCCACTTT
cdr3_aa: CASSLNPAGQNNSPLHF

d_call: .
cdr3_length: 16
j_call: TRBJ2-6
v_call: TRBV9
clone_size: .
cdr3_nt: TGTGCCAGCAGCGTAGCCCGCAGGACTGGGGCCAACGTCCTGACTTTC
cdr3_aa: CASSVARRTGANVLTF

d_call: .
cdr3_length: 13
j_call: TRBJ1-6
v_call: TRBV29-1
clone_size: .
cdr3_nt: TGCAGCGCAACAACGGACATTGGTTCACCCCTCCACTTT
cdr3_aa: CSATTDIGSPLHF

d_call: .
cdr3_length: 17
j_call: TRBJ1-4
v_call: TRBV15
clone_size: few
cdr3_nt: TGTGCCACCAGCAGAGACCAAGGGTATTTGCGGGATGAAAAACTGTTTTTT
cdr3_aa: CATSRDQGYLRDEKLFF

d_call: TRBD2
cdr3_length: 16
j_call: TRBJ2-1
v_call: TRBV7-3
clone_size: .
cdr3_nt: TGTGCCAGCAGCTTAAATGCGGGAGGGAGTCGTCATGAGCAGTTCTTC
cdr3_aa: CASSLNAGGSRHEQFF

d_call: .
cdr3_length: 14
j_call: TRBJ2-7
v_call: TRBV9
clone_size: .
cdr3_nt: TGTGCCAGCAGCGTAGCGGGAGCGGGTTACGAGCAGTACTTC
cdr3_aa: CASSVAGAGYEQYF

d_call: .
cdr3_length: 14
j_call: TRBJ2-1
v_call: TRBV2
clone_size: once
cdr3_nt: TGTGCCTTCAACGGGGCAGGGTTCGGCAATGAGCAGTTCTTC
cdr3_aa: CAFNGAGFGNEQFF

d_call: .
cdr3_length: 13
j_call: TRBJ2-2
v_call: TRBV7-2
clone_size: .
cdr3_nt: TGTGCCAGCTCCCCGATGGGCGCCGGGGAGCTGTTTTTT
cdr3_aa: CASSPMGAGELFF

d_call: TRBD1
cdr3_length: 14
j_call: TRBJ1-5
v_call: TRBV2
clone_size: .
cdr3_nt: TGTGCCAGCAGGGGGACAGGGCAATACCAGCCCCAGCATTTT
cdr3_aa: CASRGTGQYQPQHF

d_call: .
cdr3_length: 13
j_call: TRBJ2-6
v_call: TRBV19
clone_size: .
cdr3_nt: TGTGCCAGTACTCTTTCTGGGGCCAACGTCCTGACTTTC
cdr3_aa: CASTLSGANVLTF

d_call: .
cdr3_length: 13
j_call: TRBJ2-3
v_call: TRBV2
clone_size: .
cdr3_nt: TGTGCCAGCAGCCTTCGAGGTACAGATACGCAGTATTTT
cdr3_aa: CASSLRGTDTQYF

d_call: .
cdr3_length: 14
j_call: TRBJ1-2
v_call: TRBV14
clone_size: .
cdr3_nt: TGTGCCAGCAGACCCCTCGGGGTTTTCGAGGGCTACACCTTC
cdr3_aa: CASRPLGVFEGYTF

d_call: .
cdr3_length: 14
j_call: TRBJ1-2
v_call: TRBV25-1
clone_size: .
cdr3_nt: TGTGCCAGCAGTGAATGGAGGGCTAACTATGGCTACACCTTC
cdr3_aa: CASSEWRANYGYTF

d_call: .
cdr3_length: 15
j_call: TRBJ1-5
v_call: TRBV7-2
clone_size: once
cdr3_nt: TGTGCCAGCAGCCCCCGACAAGGGAGCAATCAGCCCCAGCATTTT
cdr3_aa: CASSPRQGSNQPQHF

d_call: .
cdr3_length: 13
j_call: TRBJ1-1
v_call: TRBV27
clone_size: .
cdr3_nt: TGTGCCAGCAGTTCTCAGGATCTCCCTGAAGCTTTCTTT
cdr3_aa: CASSSQDLPEAFF

d_call: .
cdr3_length: 11
j_call: TRBJ2-7
v_call: TRBV7-2
clone_size: .
cdr3_nt: TGTGCCAGCAGCTTAAGGTACGAGCAGTACTTC
cdr3_aa: CASSLRYEQYF

d_call: .
cdr3_length: 13
j_call: TRBJ2-7
v_call: TRBV7-8
clone_size: .
cdr3_nt: TGTGCCAGCAGCGTGAGCAGGCTCTACGAGCAGTACTTC
cdr3_aa: CASSVSRLYEQYF

d_call: .
cdr3_length: 14
j_call: TRBJ1-1
v_call: TRBV7-9
clone_size: .
cdr3_nt: TGTGCCAGCAGCTTAGGCCTACCAGGGGCTGAAGCTTTCTTT
cdr3_aa: CASSLGLPGAEAFF

d_call: .
cdr3_length: 15
j_call: TRBJ2-3
v_call: TRBV18
clone_size: .
cdr3_nt: TGTGCCAGCTCACCACCGGTTGGACAGCAAGATACGCAGTATTTT
cdr3_aa: CASSPPVGQQDTQYF

d_call: .
cdr3_length: 17
j_call: TRBJ2-2
v_call: TRBV30
clone_size: once
cdr3_nt: TGTGCCTGGACCCCGGGCATGGTGTGGGGGGACACCGGGGAGCTGTTTTTT
cdr3_aa: CAWTPGMVWGDTGELFF

d_call: .
cdr3_length: 13
j_call: TRBJ2-7
v_call: TRBV7-2
clone_size: .
cdr3_nt: TGTGCCAGCAGCTCTGGACGGCGAGGGGAGCAGTACTTC
cdr3_aa: CASSSGRRGEQYF

d_call: .
cdr3_length: 17
j_call: TRBJ1-1
v_call: TRBV28
clone_size: .
cdr3_nt: TGTGCCAGCAGTTTACCTACCTCCGTCTTACAGAACACTGAAGCTTTCTTT
cdr3_aa: CASSLPTSVLQNTEAFF

d_call: .
cdr3_length: 17
j_call: TRBJ2-7
v_call: TRBV5-4
clone_size: .
cdr3_nt: TGTGCCAGCAGCTTCCCACAGGGTCAGGTAGGCTCCTACGAGCAGTACTTC
cdr3_aa: CASSFPQGQVGSYEQYF

d_call: .
cdr3_length: 22
j_call: TRBJ2-1
v_call: TRBV27
clone_size: .
cdr3_nt: TGTGCCAGCAGTTTTTTTCGGGGTCCGGAGCAAATAATCGGCGGGGCATACAATGAGCAGTTCTTC
cdr3_aa: CASSFFRGPEQIIGGAYNEQFF

d_call: .
cdr3_length: 15
j_call: TRBJ2-6
v_call: TRBV14
clone_size: .
cdr3_nt: TGTGCCAGCAGCCAAGCCGTGCACTCGGCCAACGTCCTGACTTTC
cdr3_aa: CASSQAVHSANVLTF

d_call: .
cdr3_length: 15
j_call: TRBJ1-6
v_call: TRBV19
clone_size: .
cdr3_nt: TGTGCCAGTAGTAAACGAGACAGGCAGGGCTCACCCCTCCACTTT
cdr3_aa: CASSKRDRQGSPLHF

d_call: .
cdr3_length: 16
j_call: TRBJ2-3
v_call: TRBV15
clone_size: .
cdr3_nt: TGTGCCACCAGCAGAGCTATGGGAGCCCCGGCAGATACGCAGTATTTT
cdr3_aa: CATSRAMGAPADTQYF

d_call: .
cdr3_length: 15
j_call: TRBJ1-4
v_call: TRBV7-8
clone_size: .
cdr3_nt: TGTGCCAGCAGAAAACAGGCGGTAACTAATGAAAAACTGTTTTTT
cdr3_aa: CASRKQAVTNEKLFF

d_call: TRBD1
cdr3_length: 14
j_call: TRBJ1-5
v_call: TRBV6-1
clone_size: .
cdr3_nt: TGTGCCAGCAGTGAAAGACAGGGTACTCAGCCCCAGCATTTT
cdr3_aa: CASSERQGTQPQHF

d_call: .
cdr3_length: 13
j_call: TRBJ2-3
v_call: TRBV9
clone_size: .
cdr3_nt: TGTGCCAGCAGTCCCTCTATTGCGGATACGCAGTATTTT
cdr3_aa: CASSPSIADTQYF

d_call: .
cdr3_length: 14
j_call: TRBJ2-7
v_call: TRBV27
clone_size: .
cdr3_nt: TGTGCCAGCAGAGCCGGGACATATCCCTACGAGCAGTACTTC
cdr3_aa: CASRAGTYPYEQYF

d_call: .
cdr3_length: 16
j_call: TRBJ1-1
v_call: TRBV9
clone_size: .
cdr3_nt: TGTGCCAGCAGCACATACCCCCAGGGAGTTGTCACTGAAGCTTTCTTT
cdr3_aa: CASSTYPQGVVTEAFF

d_call: TRBD1
cdr3_length: 14
j_call: TRBJ2-7
v_call: TRBV5-4
clone_size: .
cdr3_nt: TGTGCCAGCAGCTTCGGGACAGGGAATGTCGAGCAGTACTTC
cdr3_aa: CASSFGTGNVEQYF

d_call: .
cdr3_length: 14
j_call: TRBJ2-1
v_call: TRBV29-1
clone_size: .
cdr3_nt: TGCAGCGCCATACAGGGAGATGGCTACAATGAGCAGTTCTTC
cdr3_aa: CSAIQGDGYNEQFF

d_call: .
cdr3_length: 13
j_call: TRBJ1-2
v_call: TRBV5-1
clone_size: .
cdr3_nt: TGCGCCAGCAGCCCGACAGAGTCCTATGGCTACACCTTC
cdr3_aa: CASSPTESYGYTF

d_call: TRBD2
cdr3_length: 15
j_call: TRBJ2-1
v_call: TRBV4-3
clone_size: once
cdr3_nt: TGCGCCAGCAGCCCATGGACTAGTGATTACAATGAGCAGTTCTTC
cdr3_aa: CASSPWTSDYNEQFF

d_call: .
cdr3_length: 14
j_call: TRBJ1-3
v_call: TRBV11-2
clone_size: .
cdr3_nt: TGTGCCAGCAGCTCGGGGGTGTCTGGAAACACCATATATTTT
cdr3_aa: CASSSGVSGNTIYF

d_call: .
cdr3_length: 17
j_call: TRBJ1-1
v_call: TRBV12-5
clone_size: .
cdr3_nt: TGTGCTAGTGGTCCGTCGGTGCGGGGGCGCAGGAACACTGAAGCTTTCTTT
cdr3_aa: CASGPSVRGRRNTEAFF